What follows are 15 T cell receptor beta chains derived from one specimen sequenced in a study of T cell responses to AZD1222 COVID-19 vaccine. Repertoires were generated with immunoSEQ multiplex PCR, while TCRdb's copy carries only in-frame clones and drops some. The repertoire holds about 150,000 clones, with approximately 90% as singletons. The sequences come from peripheral blood, collected 28 days after the second AZD1222 dose. The receptors shown here come from an adult who received the AZD1222 COVID-19 vaccine.

The V gene is TRBV12-3 or TRBV12-4, the J gene TRBJ1-1; no clear D gene. The CDR3 length is 12 residues. The ends were cut back, 6 bases at V and 2 bases at J, with 7 bases in the middle. CDR3 nucleotide sequence: TGTGCCAGCAGCGGCTTCAACACTGAAGCTTTCTTT. Encoded protein: CASSGFNTEAFF.

CDR3 nucleotides: TGCGCCAGCAGCCCCCGGACAGGGGGCCCCTCCACTGAAGCTTTCTTT. This codes for CASSPRTGGPSTEAFF. The rearrangement uses TRBV5-1 and TRBJ1-1; 11 positions agree with TRBD1. The CDR3 totals 16 residues. Germline V gives CDR1 SGHRS, CDR2 YFSETQ. J gave up 4 bases and V 4 bases, and 9 bases lay outside the gene matches. The whole variable domain, filled in from reference TRBV5-1 and TRBJ1-1, reads KAGVTQTPRYLIKTRGQQVTLSCSPISGHRSVSWYQQTPGQGLQFLFEYFSETQRNKGNFPGRFSGRQFSNSRSEMNVSTLELGDSALYLCASSPRTGGPSTEAFFGQGTRLTVV.

J is TRBJ2-4 and V is TRBV7-8; no definite D call. The CDR3 length is 13 residues. Looked up from germline, CDR1 is SGHVS and CDR2 is FQNEAQ. V was pared by 4 bases and J by 6 bases, with 10 bases between. The CDR3 loop is CASSSGLGNIQYF. Written as DNA, the CDR3 is TGTGCCAGCAGCTCAGGCTTGGGAAACATTCAGTACTTC.

As regards this clone: Other nucleotide sequences in the sample specify the same CDR3. V usage is TRBV9 and J usage is TRBJ1-3, with TRBD1 as a possible D gene (6 bases). Germline V lookup: CDR1 SGDLS, CDR2 YYNGEE. The length of the CDR3 is 15 residues. V lost 2 bases and J lost 0, with 9 bases in between. CDR3: CASSVGGSSGNTIYF. In DNA, the CDR3 is TGTGCCAGCAGCGTGGGGGGCAGCTCTGGAAACACCATATATTTT.

This chain links TRBV19 with TRBJ2-7; the match to TRBD1 covers 10 bases. V trimming: 5 bases; J trimming: 4 bases; junction bases outside the gene matches: 8. Germline V CDR1 and CDR2: LNHDA, SQIVND (reference sequence). This CDR3 region has 15 residues. The DNA for the CDR3 is TGTGCCAGTAGTCGGCGCCGGGACAGGGGTTACGAGCAGTACTTC. Its translation is CASSRRRDRGYEQYF.

This clone was counted a few times. The rearrangement links TRBV5-1 to TRBJ2-5, with D unclear. The V gene's germline CDR1 is SGHRS and CDR2 YFSETQ. The CDR3 totals 14 residues. V was clipped by 0 bases and J by 2 bases, with 8 bases between them. The CDR3 protein is CASSLDSTQETQYF. In DNA, the CDR3 is TGCGCCAGCAGCTTGGACAGCACTCAAGAGACCCAGTACTTC.

In regard to this clone: Different DNA sequences within this sample yield the same CDR3. The chain uses TRBV6-1 and TRBJ1-1; D gene uncertain. V was trimmed by 1 base and J by 2 bases, leaving 2 bases between them. The CDR3 extends over 12 amino acids. Germline values: CDR1 MNHNS, CDR2 SASEGT. DNA for the CDR3: TGTGCCAGCAGTGAAGGAAACACTGAAGCTTTCTTT. The encoded protein is CASSEGNTEAFF.

V gene TRBV9 combines with J gene TRBJ2-3; D is tentatively TRBD1 or TRBD2 (5 bases each). Germline V gene data show CDR1 as SGDLS and CDR2 as YYNGEE. V lost 0 bases, J lost 0 bases, and 8 bases lay in between. The length of the CDR3 is 15 residues. In DNA form, the CDR3 reads TGTGCCAGCAGCGTAGCGGGGCGGAGCACAGATACGCAGTATTTT. It specifies CASSVAGRSTDTQYF.

The genes are TRBV5-4 and TRBJ2-7; 9 nucleotides match TRBD2. Looked up from germline, CDR1 is SGHNT and CDR2 is YYREEE (reference sequence). The V and J ends lost 4 bases and 3 bases, in that order; junction bases with no gene match: 5. CDR3 length: 14 amino acids. Here the CDR3 DNA reads TGTGCCAGCAGCGGGACGACTAGCGGCTACGAGCAGTACTTC. Protein: CASSGTTSGYEQYF.

The chain has TRBV6-5 and TRBJ1-5; TRBD1 agrees at 7 bases. Germline trimming cut 5 bases from V and 6 bases from J; bases unmatched to any gene: 4. The CDR3 extends over 13 amino acids. Germline CDR1 and CDR2: MNHEY and SVGAGI. The CDR3 bases are TGTGCCAGCAGTCCGACAGGGAGTCAGCCCCAGCATTTT. This gives the protein CASSPTGSQPQHF.

This chain joins TRBV10-3 and TRBJ2-7; maybe TRBD2 (5 bases). Per germline, CDR1 ENHRY and CDR2 SYGVKD. The CDR3 is 14 amino acids. The V and J ends lost 3 bases and 1 base respectively, with 10 bases between them. The CDR3 nucleotides read TGTGCCATCAGTGACGGAAGGGAGTCCTACGAGCAGTACTTC. It specifies CAISDGRESYEQYF.

This clone was recorded only once. The rearrangement joins TRBV4-3 to TRBJ1-2; 9 nucleotides match TRBD1. Germline values: CDR1 LGHNA, CDR2 YSLEER. The CDR3 covers 15 residues. V shed 4 bases and J 7 bases; nucleotides not matched to a gene: 10. CDR3 DNA sequence: TGCGCCAGCAGCCCAGGGGACAGGGATTTCAGTGGCTACACCTTC. It codes for CASSPGDRDFSGYTF.

The CDR3 reads CASSQIGGLIPPFTDTQYF. CDR3 DNA: TGTGCCAGCAGCCAAATCGGGGGGCTCATCCCCCCATTCACAGATACGCAGTATTTT. The gene calls are TRBV3-1 (or the pseudogene TRBV3-2) and TRBJ2-3, with a tentative D call TRBD2 (7 bases). The ends were cut back, 2 bases at V and 2 bases at J, with 23 bases in the middle. There are 19 residues in the CDR3. Looked up from germline, CDR1 is LGHDT and CDR2 is YNNKEL (reference sequence).

V and J are TRBV11-2 and TRBJ2-7; D remains unclear. The CDR3 runs 14 residues. Trimming pared 5 bases from V and 2 bases from J, leaving 13 bases between. CDR1 SGHAT and CDR2 FQNNGV come from the germline V gene. The CDR3 region has the DNA TGTGCCAGCAGCCGAAACCGGGCCGCCTACGAGCAGTACTTC. Translated: CASSRNRAAYEQYF. Complete variable domain (other parts from reference TRBV11-2 and TRBJ2-7): EAGVAQSPRYKIIEKRQSVAFWCNPISGHATLYWYQQILGQGPKLLIQFQNNGVVDDSQLPKDRFSAERLKGVDSTLKIQPAKLEDSAVYLCASSRNRAAYEQYFGPGTRLTVT.

V and J are TRBV7-9 and TRBJ2-7, with D possibly being TRBD1 (6 bases). Germline values: CDR1 SEHNR, CDR2 FQNEAQ (reference sequence). Trimming stripped 5 bases from V and 2 bases from J, with 13 bases between. The CDR3 contains 14 residues. CDR3 protein: CASSPEGGTYEQYF. The DNA of the CDR3 is TGTGCCAGCAGCCCTGAAGGGGGAACCTACGAGCAGTACTTC.